This TCR beta chain comes out of a study of cytomegalovirus exposure and HLA in healthy donors. The trim removed 2 bases at V and 2 bases at J, leaving 1 base unmatched. Germline V gene sequence: CDR1 MNHEY, CDR2 SVGAGI. This CDR3 has 15 residues. The PCR had 60 Vbeta and 13 Jbeta primers. Generated by immunoSEQ multiplex PCR, the TCRdb table keeps only in-frame clones and is missing some. The repertoire holds under 200,000 clones, with over 75% as singletons. Regarding this clone: Its antigen remains unidentified.

The study's findings and limits: A later analysis linked a missense DCLRE1C variant to TCR beta V- and J-gene trimming. On later analysis, the bulk of CMV-associated TCR beta chains appeared to be HLA-restricted.

Material: PBMCs. This chain links TRBV6-5 with TRBJ2-1; 9 nucleotides line up with TRBD1. The clonotype originates from a woman in her fifties or sixties in good health and CMV-seronegative. CDR3 sequence: CASSYGDRAYNEQFF. CDR3 sequence (DNA): TGTGCCAGCAGTTACGGGGACAGGGCCTACAATGAGCAGTTCTTC.